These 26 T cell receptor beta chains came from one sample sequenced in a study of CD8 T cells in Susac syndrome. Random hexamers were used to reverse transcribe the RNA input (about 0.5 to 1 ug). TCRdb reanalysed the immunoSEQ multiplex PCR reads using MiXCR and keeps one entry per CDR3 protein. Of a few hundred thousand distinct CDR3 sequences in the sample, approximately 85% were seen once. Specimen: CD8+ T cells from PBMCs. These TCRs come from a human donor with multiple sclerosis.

In nucleotides, the CDR3 is TGTGCCTGGAGTGAAGGGATAACCTACGAGCAGTACTTC. Protein: CAWSEGITYEQYF. The chain recombines TRBV30 with TRBJ2-7; the D is unclear. Germline values: CDR1 GTSNPN, CDR2 SVGIG (reference sequence). Deletions cut 1 base from V and 2 bases from J, with 9 bases between. The CDR3 length is 13 residues.

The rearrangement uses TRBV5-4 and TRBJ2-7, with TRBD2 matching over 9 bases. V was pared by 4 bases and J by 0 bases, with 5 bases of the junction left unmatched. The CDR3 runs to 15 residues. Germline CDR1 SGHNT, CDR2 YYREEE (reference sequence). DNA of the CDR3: TGTGCCAGCAGCCTTAGCGGGGGAGACTCCTACGAGCAGTACTTC. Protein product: CASSLSGGDSYEQYF.

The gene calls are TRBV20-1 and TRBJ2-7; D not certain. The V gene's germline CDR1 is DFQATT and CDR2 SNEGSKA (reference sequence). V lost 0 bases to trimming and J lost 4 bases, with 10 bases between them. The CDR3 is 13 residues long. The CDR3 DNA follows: TGCAGTGCTAGAGATGACCAGTTTTACGAGCAGTACTTC. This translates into CSARDDQFYEQYF.

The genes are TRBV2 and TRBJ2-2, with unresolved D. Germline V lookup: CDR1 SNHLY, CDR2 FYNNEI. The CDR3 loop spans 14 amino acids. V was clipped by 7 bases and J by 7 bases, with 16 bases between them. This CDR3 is CASIPAMEYGELFF. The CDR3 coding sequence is TGTGCCAGCATTCCAGCGATGGAATACGGGGAGCTGTTTTTT.

CDR3 bases: TGCGCCAGCAGCCAAGGGAACAGCAATCAGCCCCAGCATTTT. Translation gives CASSQGNSNQPQHF. The chain is built from TRBV4-1 and TRBJ1-5; D is ambiguous. Per germline, CDR1 MGHRA and CDR2 YSYEKL. This CDR3 is 14 amino acids long. The V gene lost 1 base and the J gene lost 1 base, with 5 bases spanning the gap.

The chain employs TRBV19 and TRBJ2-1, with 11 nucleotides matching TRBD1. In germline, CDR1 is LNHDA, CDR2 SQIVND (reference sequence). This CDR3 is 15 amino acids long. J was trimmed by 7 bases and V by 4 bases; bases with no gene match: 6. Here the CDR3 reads CASSNPGQGENEQFF. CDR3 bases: TGTGCCAGTAGTAATCCGGGACAGGGGGAAAATGAGCAGTTCTTC.

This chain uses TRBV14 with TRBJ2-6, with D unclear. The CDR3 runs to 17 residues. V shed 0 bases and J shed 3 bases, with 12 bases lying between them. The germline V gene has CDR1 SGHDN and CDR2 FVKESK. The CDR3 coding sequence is TGTGCCAGCAGCCAAGATCTTGTGGCCGTTGGGGCCAACGTCCTGACTTTC. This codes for CASSQDLVAVGANVLTF. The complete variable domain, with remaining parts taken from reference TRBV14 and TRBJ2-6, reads EAGVTQFPSHSVIEKGQTVTLRCDPISGHDNLYWYRRVMGKEIKFLLHFVKESKQDESGMPNNRFLAERTGGTYSTLKVQPAELEDSGVYFCASSQDLVAVGANVLTFGAGSRLTVL.

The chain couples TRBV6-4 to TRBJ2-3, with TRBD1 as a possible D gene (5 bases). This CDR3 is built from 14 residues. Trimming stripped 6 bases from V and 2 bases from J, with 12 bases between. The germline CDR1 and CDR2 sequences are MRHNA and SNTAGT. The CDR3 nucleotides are TGTGCCAGCAGCGTAGCACAGGACACAGATACGCAGTATTTT. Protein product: CASSVAQDTDTQYF.

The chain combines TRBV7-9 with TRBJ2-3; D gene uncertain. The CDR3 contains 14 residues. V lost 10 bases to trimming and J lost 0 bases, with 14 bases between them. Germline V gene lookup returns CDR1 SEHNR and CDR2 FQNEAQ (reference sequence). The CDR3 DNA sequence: TGTGCCACGATTAGTACTGCTAGCACAGATACGCAGTATTTT. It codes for CATISTASTDTQYF.

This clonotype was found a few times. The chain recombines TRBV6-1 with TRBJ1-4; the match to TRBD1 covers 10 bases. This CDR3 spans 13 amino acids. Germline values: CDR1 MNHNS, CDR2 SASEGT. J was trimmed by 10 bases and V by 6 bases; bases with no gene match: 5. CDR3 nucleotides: TGTGCCAGCAGGGGGACAGGGGTCGGAAAACTGTTTTTT. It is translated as CASRGTGVGKLFF.

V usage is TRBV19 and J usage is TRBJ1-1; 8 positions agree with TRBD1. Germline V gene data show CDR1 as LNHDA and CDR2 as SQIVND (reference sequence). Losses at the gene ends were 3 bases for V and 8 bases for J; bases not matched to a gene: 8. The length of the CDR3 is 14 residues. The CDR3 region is CASSMDMTGEEAFF. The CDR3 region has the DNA TGTGCCAGTAGTATGGATATGACAGGGGAAGAAGCTTTCTTT.

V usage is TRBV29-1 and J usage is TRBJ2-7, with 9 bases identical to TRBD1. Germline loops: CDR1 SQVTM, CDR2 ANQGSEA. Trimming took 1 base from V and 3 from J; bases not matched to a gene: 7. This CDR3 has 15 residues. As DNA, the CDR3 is TGCAGCGTTGAAGTCTCCGGGACAGGGCACTACGAGCAGTACTTC. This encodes CSVEVSGTGHYEQYF.

CDR3 amino acids: CSARDTGGEDYGYTF. The CDR3 nucleotides are TGCAGTGCTAGAGACACAGGGGGCGAGGACTATGGCTACACCTTC. The chain is built from TRBV20-1 and TRBJ1-2; TRBD1 agrees at 9 bases. With 0 bases clipped from V and 3 bases from J, the junction kept 5 bases outside the gene matches. Per the germline V gene, CDR1 is DFQATT and CDR2 is SNEGSKA (reference sequence). This CDR3 has 15 amino acids.

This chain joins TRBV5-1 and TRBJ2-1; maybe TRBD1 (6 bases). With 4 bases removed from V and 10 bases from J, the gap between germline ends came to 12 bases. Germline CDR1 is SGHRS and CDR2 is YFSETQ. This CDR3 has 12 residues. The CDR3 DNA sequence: TGCGCCAGCAGCCAAACAGGGTGGGAGCAGTTCTTC. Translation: CASSQTGWEQFF.

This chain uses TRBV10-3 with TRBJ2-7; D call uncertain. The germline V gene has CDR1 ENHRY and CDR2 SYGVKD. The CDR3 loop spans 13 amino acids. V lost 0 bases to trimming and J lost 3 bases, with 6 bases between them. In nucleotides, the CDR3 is TGTGCCATCAGTGAGTCACAGAACTACGAGCAGTACTTC. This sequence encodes CAISESQNYEQYF.

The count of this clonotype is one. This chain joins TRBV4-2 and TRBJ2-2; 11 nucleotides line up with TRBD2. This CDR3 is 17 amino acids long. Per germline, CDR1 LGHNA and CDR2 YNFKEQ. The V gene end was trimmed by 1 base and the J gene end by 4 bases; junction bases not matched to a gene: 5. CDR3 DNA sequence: TGTGCCAGCAGCCAAGTTAGCGGGGGGGCAGTCACCGGGGAGCTGTTTTTT. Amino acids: CASSQVSGGAVTGELFF.

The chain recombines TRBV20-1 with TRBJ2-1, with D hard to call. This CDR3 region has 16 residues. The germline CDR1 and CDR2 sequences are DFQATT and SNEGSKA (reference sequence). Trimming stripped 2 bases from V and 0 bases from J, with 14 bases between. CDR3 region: CSARPRTASSYNEQFF. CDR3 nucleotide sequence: TGCAGTGCTAGACCCCGGACCGCGAGCTCCTACAATGAGCAGTTCTTC.

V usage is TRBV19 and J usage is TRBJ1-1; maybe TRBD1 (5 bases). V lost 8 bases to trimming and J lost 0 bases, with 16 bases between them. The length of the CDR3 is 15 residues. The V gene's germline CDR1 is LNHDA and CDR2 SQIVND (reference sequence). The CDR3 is CASLPGRPLNTEAFF. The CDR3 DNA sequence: TGTGCCAGTCTCCCGGGACGTCCCCTGAACACTGAAGCTTTCTTT.

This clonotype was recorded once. As DNA, the CDR3 is TGCGCCAGCAGTGAGTTCCGGGGGGCTAACGGTGAGCAGTTCTTC. It translates to CASSEFRGANGEQFF. This chain joins TRBV10-1 and TRBJ2-1, with D tentatively TRBD2 (7 bases). Per germline, CDR1 WNHNN and CDR2 SYGVQD (reference sequence). This CDR3 has 15 amino acids. Between the trimmed V and J ends, which lost 1 base and 9 bases, there was a span of 16 bases.

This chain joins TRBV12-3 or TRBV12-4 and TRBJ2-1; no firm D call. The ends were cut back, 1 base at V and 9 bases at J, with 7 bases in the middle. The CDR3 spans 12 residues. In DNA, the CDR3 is TGTGCCAGCAGTTTAGGCTTGGGTGAGCAGTTCTTC. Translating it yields CASSLGLGEQFF.

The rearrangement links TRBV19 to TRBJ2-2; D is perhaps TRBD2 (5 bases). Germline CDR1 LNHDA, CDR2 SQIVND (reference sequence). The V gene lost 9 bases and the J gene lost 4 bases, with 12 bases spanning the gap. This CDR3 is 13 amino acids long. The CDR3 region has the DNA TGTGCCAGCCTCCGAGGGAGCACCGGGGAGCTGTTTTTT. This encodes CASLRGSTGELFF.

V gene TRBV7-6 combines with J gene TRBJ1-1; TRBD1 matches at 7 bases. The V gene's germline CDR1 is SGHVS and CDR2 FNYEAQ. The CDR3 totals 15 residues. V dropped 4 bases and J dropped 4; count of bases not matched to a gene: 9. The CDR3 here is CASSSPGTGVTEAFF. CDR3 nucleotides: TGTGCCAGCAGCTCCCCCGGTACAGGGGTCACTGAAGCTTTCTTT.

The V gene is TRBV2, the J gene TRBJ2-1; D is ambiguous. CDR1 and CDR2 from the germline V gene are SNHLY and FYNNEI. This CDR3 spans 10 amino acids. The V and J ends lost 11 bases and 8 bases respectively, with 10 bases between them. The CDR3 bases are TGTGCCTCCCTCGGAGATGAGCAGTTCTTC. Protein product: CASLGDEQFF.

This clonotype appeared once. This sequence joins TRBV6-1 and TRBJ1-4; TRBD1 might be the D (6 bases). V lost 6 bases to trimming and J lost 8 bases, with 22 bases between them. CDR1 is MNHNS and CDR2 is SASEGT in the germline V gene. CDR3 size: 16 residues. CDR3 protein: CASREHWGRLEEKLFF. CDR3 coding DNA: TGTGCCAGCAGGGAACACTGGGGGCGCTTGGAGGAAAAACTGTTTTTT.

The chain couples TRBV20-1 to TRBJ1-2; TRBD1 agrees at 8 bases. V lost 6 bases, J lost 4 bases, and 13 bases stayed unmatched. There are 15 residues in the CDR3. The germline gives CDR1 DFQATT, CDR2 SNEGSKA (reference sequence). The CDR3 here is CSAKPDREGGYGYTF. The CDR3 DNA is TGCAGTGCGAAGCCGGACAGGGAAGGTGGCTATGGCTACACCTTC.

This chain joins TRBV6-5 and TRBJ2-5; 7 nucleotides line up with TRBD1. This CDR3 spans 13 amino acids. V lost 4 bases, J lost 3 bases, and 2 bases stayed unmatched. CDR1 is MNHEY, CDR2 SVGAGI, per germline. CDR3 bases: TGTGCCAGCAGTTGGGGACAGAAAGAGACCCAGTACTTC. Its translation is CASSWGQKETQYF.